The following is a T cell receptor (beta chain) sequence with its context. Sequenced patients had Stevens-Johnson syndrome or toxic epidermal necrolysis caused by carbamazepine. CBZ-SJS/TEN patients of Han Chinese (about 5) and European (roughly 6) origin supplied blood. This specimen belongs to a study of T cells in severe cutaneous drug reactions. TCR subtype-specific primers in iRepertoire multiplex PCR prepared libraries for bulk and single-cell sequencing. TCRdb reanalyzed the multiplex PCR reads, giving one entry per CDR3 protein sequence and no DNA. The sample totals roughly 1,600 distinct CDR3 sequences; its top ten clones hold 12% to 15%. This CDR3 is built from 13 residues. Germline loops: CDR1 DFQATT, CDR2 SNEGSKA (reference sequence).

This TCR derives from a human donor with Stevens-Johnson syndrome, a severe cutaneous drug reaction. The chain recombines TRBV20-1 with TRBJ1-1; TCRdb's D call, TRBD1, is unchecked because there is no DNA. Sequencing input: PBMCs. CDR3 region: CSARPPGNTEAFF.